The 24 T cell receptor beta chains below come from one sample, sequenced in a study of naive and memory T cell subsets. An equimolar mix of two oligonucleotides served as the beta constant-region primer for TRBC1 and TRBC2. TCRdb ran MiXCR on the UMI-ligation and nested PCR reads and lists one entry per CDR3 protein. This sample has 65,000 to 85,000 distinct CDR3 sequences, with about 12% found just once. Sequencing was carried out using central memory CD4+ T cells from blood. Every receptor here comes from a human donor in good health.

This clonotype has more than one count but fewer than ten. The chain is built from TRBV28 and TRBJ1-4; no clear D. Trimming took 0 bases from V and 8 from J, leaving 4 bases between them. Germline CDR1 is MDHEN and CDR2 is SYDVKM. The CDR3 contains 12 residues. Written as DNA, the CDR3 is TGTGCCAGCAGTTTATGGACAGAAAAACTGTTTTTT. Its translation: CASSLWTEKLFF.

CDR3 nucleotide sequence: TGCGCCAGCAGCTTGGGGGCAGACCTGGTGGGGTTCTTC. This sequence encodes CASSLGADLVGFF. V gene TRBV5-1 combines with J gene TRBJ2-1; no clear D gene. Trimming took off 0 bases at V and 15 bases at J, with 16 bases between the two ends. In germline, CDR1 is SGHRS, CDR2 YFSETQ. The length of the CDR3 is 13 residues.

This clonotype was seen many times. V is TRBV5-1 and J is TRBJ1-4, with 7 bases aligning to TRBD1. J gave up 8 bases and V 4 bases, and 8 bases lay outside the gene matches. The CDR3 contains 14 residues. Germline-derived CDR1 and CDR2 are SGHRS and YFSETQ. The CDR3 reads CASSPGTAYEKLFF. Written as DNA, the CDR3 is TGCGCCAGCAGCCCCGGGACAGCCTACGAAAAACTGTTTTTT. The whole variable domain, filled in from reference TRBV5-1 and TRBJ1-4, reads KAGVTQTPRYLIKTRGQQVTLSCSPISGHRSVSWYQQTPGQGLQFLFEYFSETQRNKGNFPGRFSGRQFSNSRSEMNVSTLELGDSALYLCASSPGTAYEKLFFGSGTQLSVL.

This sequence joins TRBV7-2 and TRBJ2-5, with 9 bases identical to TRBD2. The trim removed 0 bases at V and 4 bases at J, leaving 6 bases unmatched. Germline V gene sequence: CDR1 SGHTA, CDR2 FQGNSA. There are 16 residues in the CDR3. Here the CDR3 DNA reads TGTGCCAGCAGCTTAGCGCCCAGCGGGAGGAGAGAGACCCAGTACTTC. Translating it yields CASSLAPSGRRETQYF.

This sequence joins TRBV18 and TRBJ2-1; 8 bases are shared with TRBD2. The CDR3 runs 16 residues. CDR1 and CDR2 (germline): KGHSH, LQKENI. J was trimmed by 5 bases and V by 2 bases; bases with no gene match: 8. CDR3 bases: TGTGCCAGCTCACCAAGTGTACTAGCGGTTAACAATGAGCAGTTCTTC. This encodes CASSPSVLAVNNEQFF.

There are a few counts of this clonotype. The chain uses TRBV5-1 and TRBJ2-1; 7 bases fit TRBD1. Germline V lookup: CDR1 SGHRS, CDR2 YFSETQ. After removal of 9 bases from V and 1 base from J, the junction contained 7 bases not matched to a gene. The CDR3 is 14 amino acids. CDR3 amino acids: CATAGGSSYNEQFF. CDR3 sequence (DNA): TGCGCCACCGCAGGGGGAAGTTCCTACAATGAGCAGTTCTTC.

V usage is TRBV4-2 and J usage is TRBJ2-7, with D hard to call. The CDR3 has 14 amino acids. Germline loops: CDR1 LGHNA, CDR2 YNFKEQ. V dropped 5 bases and J dropped 1 base, with 12 bases sitting between them. CDR3 sequence (DNA): TGTGCCAGCAGCAAATGGACGGATTCCTACGAGCAGTACTTC. It encodes CASSKWTDSYEQYF.

This clonotype was seen a handful of times. The chain carries TRBV30 and TRBJ1-2; 7 nucleotides agree with TRBD1. The CDR3 loop spans 15 amino acids. Germline CDR1 reads GTSNPN; CDR2 reads SVGIG (reference sequence). V gave up 6 bases and J gave up 4 bases; unmatched junction bases: 14. CDR3 sequence: CACASPPRDSYGYTF. The CDR3 DNA reads TGTGCCTGTGCCTCTCCCCCTAGGGACAGCTATGGCTACACCTTC.

This clonotype was seen many times. This chain uses TRBV23-1 with TRBJ2-7, with a weak D call TRBD1 (5 bases). TRBV23-1 is classed as an ORF, of uncertain function. Trimming stripped 4 bases from V and 3 bases from J, with 13 bases between. CDR3 length: 14 amino acids. The CDR3 is CASSLRAGFYEQYF. The CDR3 DNA is TGCGCCAGCAGTCTAAGGGCAGGGTTCTACGAGCAGTACTTC.

This CDR3 reads CASGMAGGTEAFF. The CDR3 DNA is TGTGCCAGCGGCATGGCTGGAGGCACTGAAGCTTTCTTT. The chain uses TRBV14 and TRBJ1-1; D is ambiguous. This CDR3 has 13 amino acids. CDR1 and CDR2 from the germline V gene are SGHDN and FVKESK. V was pared by 8 bases and J by 4 bases, with 14 bases between.

To note about this clonotype: A read error is possible here, since a much larger clone lies one base away. CDR3 DNA sequence: TGTGCCATCAGTGGAAGGGGCACCTACGAGCAGTACTTC. This encodes CAISGRGTYEQYF. This chain links TRBV27 with TRBJ2-7, with D perhaps TRBD1 (5 bases). The germline gives CDR1 MNHEY, CDR2 SMNVEV (reference sequence). The CDR3 runs 13 residues.

This clonotype was found a few times. The V and J genes are TRBV20-1 and TRBJ2-7, with 12 nucleotides matching TRBD2. J gave up 3 bases and V 2 bases, and 2 bases lay outside the gene matches. CDR3 size: 14 residues. The germline V gene has CDR1 DFQATT and CDR2 SNEGSKA (reference sequence). CDR3 bases: TGCAGTGCTAGACCGACTAGCGGGAGCTACGAGCAGTACTTC. This sequence encodes CSARPTSGSYEQYF.

This clonotype was counted a few times. The rearrangement links TRBV20-1 to TRBJ2-1, with 9 positions matching TRBD1. Germline V gene data show CDR1 as DFQATT and CDR2 as SNEGSKA (reference sequence). The ends lost 4 bases at V and 5 bases at J; junction bases unmatched: 6. CDR3 length equals 14 residues. The CDR3 nucleotides read TGCAGTGCTACCGGACAGGGGAAAAACAATGAGCAGTTCTTC. The encoded protein is CSATGQGKNNEQFF.

In this sample, this clonotype turned up a few times. This rearrangement joins TRBV30 to TRBJ2-7, with a weak D call TRBD1 (7 bases). CDR1 and CDR2 from the germline V gene are GTSNPN and SVGIG (reference sequence). This CDR3 region has 14 residues. Between the trimmed V and J ends, which lost 0 bases and 7 bases, there was a span of 16 bases. CDR3 sequence (DNA): TGTGCCTGGAGTGTTCAGGGGGGCGCGGGTGAGCAGTACTTC. It codes for CAWSVQGGAGEQYF.

The chain employs TRBV20-1 and TRBJ1-5; D not resolved. The CDR3 totals 13 residues. Between the trimmed V and J ends, which lost 6 bases and 6 bases, there was a span of 15 bases. Per the germline V gene, CDR1 is DFQATT and CDR2 is SNEGSKA (reference sequence). Here the CDR3 reads CSALQDPAQPQHF. In DNA, the CDR3 is TGCAGTGCCCTCCAAGACCCCGCTCAGCCCCAGCATTTT.

The chain has TRBV20-1 and TRBJ1-5; 8 nucleotides agree with TRBD1. CDR1 and CDR2 from the germline V gene are DFQATT and SNEGSKA (reference sequence). J was trimmed by 5 bases and V by 6 bases; bases with no gene match: 6. This CDR3 has 13 amino acids. CDR3 loop: CSAVLQGDQPQHF. CDR3 DNA: TGCAGTGCCGTGCTACAGGGGGATCAGCCCCAGCATTTT.

This clonotype was recorded a few times. The CDR3 region is CATGRQKKSSYEQYF. In nucleotides, the CDR3 is TGTGCCACCGGAAGACAGAAAAAAAGTTCCTACGAGCAGTACTTC. The chain uses TRBV24-1 and TRBJ2-7; a weak D match, TRBD1 (5 bases). CDR3 size: 15 residues. Trimming removed 9 bases at V and 1 base at J, with 18 bases between. Germline lookup yields CDR1 KGHDR and CDR2 SFDVKD.

In its sample, this clonotype was seen a few times. The V and J genes are TRBV6-2 or TRBV6-3 and TRBJ2-5, with a possible D match to TRBD1 (6 bases). CDR1 MNHEY and CDR2 SVGEGT come from the germline V gene. This CDR3 is 14 amino acids long. The V end lost 6 bases, the J end lost 1 base, and 12 bases lay between the germline ends. The CDR3 DNA is TGTGCCAGCAGCACAGGGTTCGGCCAAGAGACCCAGTACTTC. Translating gives CASSTGFGQETQYF.

The chain is built from TRBV28 and TRBJ2-1; TRBD2 matches at 7 bases. The CDR3 loop spans 13 amino acids. The J segment lost 3 bases and the V segment lost 7 bases, leaving 3 bases of the junction unmatched. The germline V gene has CDR1 MDHEN and CDR2 SYDVKM. The CDR3 loop is CASTSGSYNEQFF. The CDR3 nucleotides are TGTGCCAGCACTAGCGGCAGCTACAATGAGCAGTTCTTC.

Ten or more counts support this clonotype. This CDR3 is CASSYTSGANVLTF. CDR3 DNA: TGTGCCAGCAGCTACACATCTGGGGCCAACGTCCTGACTTTC. V is TRBV2 and J is TRBJ2-6, with D hard to call. The CDR3 is 14 amino acids. Germline V gives CDR1 SNHLY, CDR2 FYNNEI. The V gene lost 6 bases and the J gene lost 1 base, with 7 bases spanning the gap.

This clonotype was observed once. A read error is possible here, since a much larger clone lies one base away. The chain combines TRBV28 with TRBJ2-1; D is perhaps TRBD2 (5 bases). Germline V gene data show CDR1 as MDHEN and CDR2 as SYDVKM. Trimming removed 3 bases from V and 7 bases from J, with 10 bases in between. The CDR3 is made up of 13 amino acids. This CDR3 is CASSLRAANEQFF. CDR3 DNA: TGTGCCAGCAGTTTGCGAGCGGCTAATGAGCAGTTCTTC.

This clonotype was recorded many times. The chain has TRBV29-1 and TRBJ1-1; no firm D call. There are 13 residues in the CDR3. CDR1 and CDR2 from the germline V gene are SQVTM and ANQGSEA. Between the trimmed V and J ends, which lost 5 bases and 1 base, there was a span of 11 bases. This chain's CDR3 is CSVKSQPNTEAFF. The CDR3 DNA sequence: TGCAGCGTTAAGAGTCAGCCGAACACTGAAGCTTTCTTT. Full variable domain (remainder filled in from reference TRBV29-1 and TRBJ1-1): SAVISQKPSRDICQRGTSLTIQCQVDSQVTMMFWYRQQPGQSLTLIATANQGSEATYESGFVIDKFPISRPNLTFSTLTVSNMSPEDSSIYLCSVKSQPNTEAFFGQGTRLTVV.

The chain carries TRBV20-1 and TRBJ2-5, with a weak D call TRBD2 (6 bases). CDR1 is DFQATT, CDR2 SNEGSKA, per germline (reference sequence). Trimming took off 5 bases at V and 2 bases at J, with 15 bases between the two ends. The CDR3 consists of 14 residues. CDR3 region: CSAGGGAVQETQYF. The CDR3 DNA reads TGCAGTGCTGGTGGCGGGGCAGTTCAAGAGACCCAGTACTTC.

This clonotype has only a few counts. The chain joins TRBV5-1 to TRBJ2-7; 8 positions match TRBD1. The CDR3 length is 15 residues. Losses at the gene ends were 0 bases for V and 0 bases for J; bases not matched to a gene: 2. CDR1 and CDR2 from the germline V gene are SGHRS and YFSETQ. CDR3 coding DNA: TGCGCCAGCAGCTTGGGGGACAGGCCCTCCTACGAGCAGTACTTC. Encoded protein: CASSLGDRPSYEQYF.